This is a list of T cell receptor beta chains from one sample in a study of cytomegalovirus exposure and HLA in healthy donors. The table came from immunoSEQ multiplex PCR; TCRdb's copy has only in-frame clones and leaves some out. The table has under 90,000 clones, 75% seen once. The material sequenced was PBMCs. The receptors were sampled from a man aged 35 to 55 in good health and CMV-seronegative. Each CDR3 is given with its conserved first and last residue. The order of the fields is CDR3 protein, CDR3 DNA, clone size, V gene, J gene, D gene. A D gene is named only where the DNA matches it firmly. The size of a clone is reported for some rows only, either as once, few or many, or as a class for expanded clones.

CDR3: CASSVAGGLNTGELFF; DNA: TGTGCCAGCAGCGTAGCGGGGGGTCTGAACACCGGGGAGCTGTTTTTT; size: few; V: TRBV9; J: TRBJ2-2; D: TRBD2
CDR3: CASSLDRDRSQPQHF; DNA: TGTGCCAGCTCACTAGACCGGGACAGGAGTCAGCCCCAGCATTTT; size: .; V: TRBV18; J: TRBJ1-5; D: TRBD1
CDR3: CASSQVSGGPRETQYF; DNA: TGCGCCAGCAGCCAAGTCTCGGGGGGGCCCAGGGAGACCCAGTACTTC; size: .; V: TRBV4-1; J: TRBJ2-5; D: TRBD2
CDR3: CASSIGHGPGGGSTNEKLFF; DNA: TGTGCCAGTAGTATCGGTCATGGGCCCGGAGGAGGGTCAACTAATGAAAAACTGTTTTTT; size: few; V: TRBV19; J: TRBJ1-4; D: .
CDR3: CASSPPGGGNGYTF; DNA: TGTGCCAGCAGCCCACCCGGGGGAGGAAATGGCTACACCTTC; size: .; V: TRBV28; J: TRBJ1-2; D: .
CDR3: CASTPRAGGTYEQYF; DNA: TGTGCCAGCACCCCTCGAGCTGGGGGCACCTACGAGCAGTACTTC; size: .; V: TRBV6-1; J: TRBJ2-7; D: .
CDR3: CASSPRQASNTEAFF; DNA: TGTGCCAGCAGTCCTCGACAGGCATCGAACACTGAAGCTTTCTTT; size: .; V: TRBV6-5; J: TRBJ1-1; D: .
CDR3: CASSVFPGRQPQHF; DNA: TGTGCCAGCAGTGTGTTTCCAGGCCGGCAGCCCCAGCATTTT; size: .; V: TRBV2; J: TRBJ1-5; D: .
CDR3: CASSLGTKLGDTQYF; DNA: TGCGCCAGCAGCTTGGGGACGAAACTAGGGGATACGCAGTATTTT; size: few; V: TRBV5-1; J: TRBJ2-3; D: .
CDR3: CSVAWAGLSEQYF; DNA: TGCAGCGTCGCCTGGGCAGGGCTTTCCGAGCAGTACTTC; size: .; V: TRBV29-1; J: TRBJ2-7; D: .
CDR3: CASSLGTVLNQPQHF; DNA: TGTGCCAGCAGCTTAGGGACAGTATTGAATCAGCCCCAGCATTTT; size: .; V: TRBV11-2; J: TRBJ1-5; D: .
CDR3: CASSIPPGAFF; DNA: TGTGCCAGCAGCATCCCCCCGGGAGCTTTCTTT; size: .; V: TRBV7-9; J: TRBJ1-1; D: .
CDR3: CASSMVRDSYGYTF; DNA: TGTGCCAGTAGTATGGTTCGGGACAGCTATGGCTACACCTTC; size: .; V: TRBV19; J: TRBJ1-2; D: TRBD1
CDR3: CASSPWDRGHTEAFF; DNA: TGTGCCAGCTCACCCTGGGACAGGGGGCACACTGAAGCTTTCTTT; size: .; V: TRBV18; J: TRBJ1-1; D: TRBD1
CDR3: CASRLTGERSPLHF; DNA: TGTGCCAGTAGATTGACAGGGGAGCGGTCACCCCTCCACTTT; size: .; V: TRBV19; J: TRBJ1-6; D: TRBD1
CDR3: CSVVGGGGYTF; DNA: TGCAGCGTTGTGGGGGGGGGAGGCTACACCTTC; size: .; V: TRBV29-1; J: TRBJ1-2; D: .
CDR3: CASSLGGGITSGGSDNEQFF; DNA: TGTGCCAGCAGCTTAGGAGGGGGGATTACTAGCGGGGGGTCTGACAATGAGCAGTTCTTC; size: few; V: TRBV7-6; J: TRBJ2-1; D: TRBD2
CDR3: CASSLGTLAKNIQYF; DNA: TGCGCCAGCAGCTTGGGGACTCTAGCCAAAAACATTCAGTACTTC; size: .; V: TRBV5-1; J: TRBJ2-4; D: .
CDR3: CASSRESSGNTIYF; DNA: TGTGCCAGTTCCCGGGAATCCTCTGGAAACACCATATATTTT; size: few; V: TRBV19; J: TRBJ1-3; D: .
CDR3: CASSETTGNQPQHF; DNA: TGTGCCAGCAGTGAGACGACAGGGAACCAGCCCCAGCATTTT; size: .; V: TRBV2; J: TRBJ1-5; D: TRBD1
CDR3: CASSVSGAAPADEKLFF; DNA: TGTGCCAGCAGCGTCAGTGGGGCGGCTCCGGCGGATGAAAAACTGTTTTTT; size: .; V: TRBV9; J: TRBJ1-4; D: .
CDR3: CASSLGDTGPQPQHF; DNA: TGCGCCAGCAGCTTGGGGGACACCGGCCCTCAGCCCCAGCATTTT; size: .; V: TRBV5-1; J: TRBJ1-5; D: .
CDR3: CASRLGQGATNEKLFF; DNA: TGTGCCAGCAGGTTGGGACAGGGCGCAACTAATGAAAAACTGTTTTTT; size: .; V: TRBV7-8; J: TRBJ1-4; D: TRBD1
CDR3: CASSTRTGINQPQHF; DNA: TGTGCCAGCAGCACCCGGACAGGGATCAATCAGCCCCAGCATTTT; size: .; V: TRBV5-8; J: TRBJ1-5; D: TRBD1
CDR3: CASSLAGVPWDEQFF; DNA: TGTGCCAGCAGCTTGGCGGGGGTCCCCTGGGATGAGCAGTTCTTC; size: .; V: TRBV7-8; J: TRBJ2-1; D: TRBD2
CDR3: CASSEGLREQFF; DNA: TGCGCCAGCAGTGAGGGCTTGAGGGAGCAGTTCTTC; size: .; V: TRBV10-1; J: TRBJ2-1; D: .
CDR3: CASRPTFNEKLFF; DNA: TGTGCCAGCCGGCCGACTTTTAATGAAAAACTGTTTTTT; size: many; V: TRBV7-9; J: TRBJ1-4; D: .
CDR3: CASSDPLRSYNSPLHF; DNA: TGTGCCAGCAGTGATCCGTTACGGTCCTATAATTCACCCCTCCACTTT; size: .; V: TRBV6-1; J: TRBJ1-6; D: .
CDR3: CASSIDRTGGQPQHF; DNA: TGTGCCAGTAGTATAGATCGGACAGGGGGACAGCCCCAGCATTTT; size: once; V: TRBV19; J: TRBJ1-5; D: TRBD1
CDR3: CASSSGDRGTNEKLFF; DNA: TGTGCCAGCAGCTCCGGGGACAGGGGCACTAATGAAAAACTGTTTTTT; size: .; V: TRBV5-5; J: TRBJ1-4; D: TRBD1
CDR3: CSVLGQEGYEQYF; DNA: TGCAGCGTACTTGGGCAGGAGGGATACGAGCAGTACTTC; size: .; V: TRBV29-1; J: TRBJ2-7; D: .
CDR3: CAWAPGSSYEQYF; DNA: TGTGCCTGGGCCCCCGGGAGCTCCTACGAGCAGTACTTC; size: .; V: TRBV30; J: TRBJ2-7; D: .
CDR3: CASIATNYGYTF; DNA: TGTGCCAGCATAGCCACTAACTATGGCTACACCTTC; size: .; V: TRBV28; J: TRBJ1-2; D: .
CDR3: CASSWGQGSQETQYF; DNA: TGTGCCAGCAGTTGGGGACAGGGCTCCCAAGAGACCCAGTACTTC; size: .; V: TRBV28; J: TRBJ2-5; D: TRBD1
CDR3: CASSLGAPNYGYTF; DNA: TGCGCCAGCAGCTTGGGGGCCCCTAACTATGGCTACACCTTC; size: .; V: TRBV5-1; J: TRBJ1-2; D: .
CDR3: CASSRPGQGAEKLFF; DNA: TGTGCCAGCAGTCGACCGGGACAGGGGGCTGAAAAACTGTTTTTT; size: .; V: TRBV28; J: TRBJ1-4; D: TRBD1
CDR3: CASRGDRGNEQFF; DNA: TGTGCCAGCAGGGGGGACAGGGGGAATGAGCAGTTCTTC; size: .; V: TRBV2; J: TRBJ2-1; D: TRBD1
CDR3: CASSLSGGDNEQFF; DNA: TGTGCCAGCAGTTTATCGGGGGGGGACAATGAGCAGTTCTTC; size: .; V: TRBV28; J: TRBJ2-1; D: TRBD2
CDR3: CASSLSLGEGSNQPQHF; DNA: TGTGCCAGCAGTTTAAGTTTGGGAGAGGGAAGCAATCAGCCCCAGCATTTT; size: .; V: TRBV27; J: TRBJ1-5; D: .
CDR3: CASSITEGSDTQYF; DNA: TGTGCCAGCAGTATAACGGAGGGCTCAGATACGCAGTATTTT; size: .; V: TRBV28; J: TRBJ2-3; D: .
CDR3: CASSRTGDTEAFF; DNA: TGTGCCAGCAGTCGAACAGGGGACACTGAAGCTTTCTTT; size: .; V: TRBV6-6; J: TRBJ1-1; D: TRBD1
CDR3: CASSPPYSTLTDTQYF; DNA: TGTGCCAGCTCACCACCGTACAGCACACTTACAGATACGCAGTATTTT; size: .; V: TRBV18; J: TRBJ2-3; D: .
CDR3: CASSIVTLNTEAFF; DNA: TGTGCCAGTAGTATTGTAACTCTGAACACTGAAGCTTTCTTT; size: .; V: TRBV19; J: TRBJ1-1; D: .
CDR3: CASSYGAGGTGNTIYF; DNA: TGTGCCAGCAGTTACGGGGCAGGGGGCACTGGAAACACCATATATTTT; size: .; V: TRBV6-5; J: TRBJ1-3; D: TRBD1
CDR3: CAIRRNGDRDEKLFF; DNA: TGTGCCATCAGGAGGAATGGGGACAGGGATGAAAAACTGTTTTTT; size: .; V: TRBV10-3; J: TRBJ1-4; D: TRBD1
CDR3: CASKLVEASPYKDTEAFF; DNA: TGTGCCAGCAAATTGGTGGAGGCGTCCCCCTATAAAGACACTGAAGCTTTCTTT; size: .; V: TRBV2; J: TRBJ1-1; D: .
CDR3: CASSKDRAASVLTF; DNA: TGTGCCAGCAGTAAGGACAGGGCTGCTTCCGTCCTGACTTTC; size: few; V: TRBV6-6; J: TRBJ2-6; D: TRBD1
CDR3: CASSLAPYLTGGTGELFF; DNA: TGTGCCAGCAGCTTAGCCCCTTACCTTACCGGGGGCACCGGGGAGCTGTTTTTT; size: few; V: TRBV11-3; J: TRBJ2-2; D: .
CDR3: CASRITDYGYTF; DNA: TGTGCCAGCAGGATAACAGACTATGGCTACACCTTC; size: .; V: TRBV6-1; J: TRBJ1-2; D: .
CDR3: CASSLGGSTGYEQYF; DNA: TGTGCCAGCAGCTTGGGGGGATCGACGGGCTACGAGCAGTACTTC; size: once; V: TRBV7-9; J: TRBJ2-7; D: .
CDR3: CASSLRPGERRIHYNEQFF; DNA: TGTGCCAGTAGCCTCCGACCAGGGGAGCGGCGGATTCACTACAATGAGCAGTTCTTC; size: few; V: TRBV19; J: TRBJ2-1; D: .
CDR3: CASSLYQGEYGYTF; DNA: TGTGCCAGCAGTTTATATCAGGGGGAGTATGGCTACACCTTC; size: .; V: TRBV28; J: TRBJ1-2; D: TRBD1
CDR3: CASSLGQGTQPQHF; DNA: TGTGCCAGCAGCTTGGGACAGGGTACCCAGCCCCAGCATTTT; size: .; V: TRBV28; J: TRBJ1-5; D: TRBD1
CDR3: CASSFIRGTVEAFF; DNA: TGTGCCAGCAGCTTTATCCGCGGAACCGTTGAAGCTTTCTTT; size: few; V: TRBV7-8; J: TRBJ1-1; D: .
CDR3: CASSKPGTTSYEQYF; DNA: TGTGCCAGCAGCAAACCAGGGACAACCTCCTACGAGCAGTACTTC; size: .; V: TRBV2; J: TRBJ2-7; D: .
CDR3: CASSQGQENSPLHF; DNA: TGTGCCAGCAGCCAAGGGCAGGAAAATTCACCCCTCCACTTT; size: .; V: TRBV4-2; J: TRBJ1-6; D: .
CDR3: CASSQDMTGDEQYF; DNA: TGTGCCAGCAGCCAAGATATGACAGGGGACGAGCAGTACTTC; size: .; V: TRBV4-2; J: TRBJ2-7; D: TRBD1